These 21 T cell receptor beta chains share one sample of origin, sequenced in a study of blood T cells in healthy people across ages (dated by TCRdb to about 2015). Libraries were made using 5' RACE. The second PCR ran for roughly 7 to 11 cycles and used a J-beta primer mix along with a sample-barcoded 5' primer. TCRdb cleaned the public reads at Q25 with fastp, built clones with MiXCR and kept in-frame beta chains. Identical CDR3 protein sequences are pooled into one entry, listed with their most common genes and DNA. The sample table shows fewer than 2,000,000 distinct CDR3 sequences, and about 39% are seen once. The top ten clonotypes cover 23% of the sample. Sequenced input: blood. These receptors came from a human donor in good health.

This chain joins TRBV12-3 or TRBV12-4 and TRBJ1-4; D is possibly TRBD1 (6 bases). V lost 6 bases to trimming and J lost 7 bases, with 9 bases between them. CDR3 length: 12 amino acids. The CDR3 DNA sequence: TGTGCCAGCAGCCCGGACAGTGAAAAACTGTTTTTT. Protein: CASSPDSEKLFF.

V is TRBV28 and J is TRBJ2-5; 8 nucleotides align to TRBD1. The V segment lost 4 bases and the J segment 3 bases; nucleotides outside the gene matches: 7. The CDR3 contains 15 residues. Germline CDR1 and CDR2: MDHEN and SYDVKM. The CDR3 spells CASSSRDRRKETQYF. DNA for the CDR3: TGTGCCAGCAGTTCTCGGGACAGGCGAAAAGAGACCCAGTACTTC.

CDR3 loop: CASSLLQGWSHEQYF. In nucleotides, the CDR3 is TGTGCCAGCAGTCTCCTACAGGGATGGTCCCACGAGCAGTACTTC. This sequence joins TRBV28 and TRBJ2-7; D perhaps matches TRBD1 (6 bases). The germline V gene encodes CDR1 MDHEN and CDR2 SYDVKM. Trimming removed 5 bases at V and 5 bases at J, with 19 bases between. The CDR3 contains 15 residues.

This clonotype was found a few times. The chain joins TRBV7-8 to TRBJ2-5, with TRBD2 matching over 7 bases. CDR1 and CDR2 (germline): SGHVS, FQNEAQ. The CDR3 is 16 residues long. The V segment lost 5 bases and the J segment 5 bases; nucleotides outside the gene matches: 14. The CDR3 here is CASSPQRGRNKETQYF. The CDR3 DNA is TGTGCCAGCAGCCCACAGCGGGGAAGAAACAAGGAGACCCAGTACTTC.

This clonotype was observed once. The genes are TRBV7-8 and TRBJ1-4; D perhaps matches TRBD1 (5 bases). The V end was cut by 5 bases, the J end by 7 bases, with 14 bases between. The length of the CDR3 is 14 residues. Germline V CDR1 and CDR2: SGHVS, FQNEAQ. CDR3 DNA sequence: TGTGCCAGCAGCGGGCTCGGGGGGGGTGAAAAACTGTTTTTT. Encoded protein: CASSGLGGGEKLFF.

There are a few counts of this clonotype. The chain joins TRBV29-1 to TRBJ2-7; 7 positions agree with TRBD2. The CDR3 length is 13 residues. Germline CDR1 and CDR2: SQVTM and ANQGSEA. Trimming removed 6 bases from V and 7 bases from J; junction bases left unmatched: 12. CDR3 DNA: TGCAGCGTCTGGGGGGGGGACCCAAATGAGCAGTACTTC. Amino acid sequence: CSVWGGDPNEQYF.

This chain uses TRBV18 with TRBJ1-2, with D perhaps matching TRBD1 (6 bases). CDR1 is KGHSH and CDR2 is LQKENI in the germline V gene. V was cut by 2 bases and J by 7 bases, with 17 bases left in between. This CDR3 is 15 amino acids long. The CDR3 loop reads CASSPTDRLKSGYTF. In DNA form, the CDR3 reads TGTGCCAGCTCACCAACAGACAGGTTAAAAAGTGGCTACACCTTC.

The chain combines TRBV4-3 with TRBJ2-6; D unclear. Trimming removed 2 bases at V and 0 bases at J, with 26 bases between. This CDR3 region has 22 residues. Germline V CDR1 and CDR2: LGHNA, YSLEER. The CDR3 loop reads CASSQPSAAGSLTISGANVLTF. The CDR3, as DNA: TGCGCCAGCAGCCAACCCTCGGCCGCCGGGTCCCTAACGATCTCTGGGGCCAACGTCCTGACTTTC.

The V call is TRBV7-2, the J call TRBJ2-7; no firm D call. The V and J ends lost 1 base and 1 base respectively, with 11 bases between them. Germline CDR1 SGHTA, CDR2 FQGNSA. This CDR3 has 15 amino acids. The CDR3 protein is CASSLVYGKSYEQYF. CDR3 DNA: TGTGCCAGCAGCTTAGTCTACGGTAAATCCTACGAGCAGTACTTC.

J is TRBJ2-5 and V is TRBV7-9, with a possible D match to TRBD2 (5 bases). The CDR3 contains 15 residues. Germline lookup yields CDR1 SEHNR and CDR2 FQNEAQ (reference sequence). V was trimmed by 8 bases and J by 5 bases, leaving 21 bases between them. In DNA, the CDR3 is TGTGCCAGCGCTAGCCCCAACAACCGCCAGGAGACCCAGTACTTC. Amino acids: CASASPNNRQETQYF. Variable domain in full (rest from reference TRBV7-9 and TRBJ2-5): DTGVSQNPRHKITKRGQNVTFRCDPISEHNRLYWYRQTLGQGPEFLTYFQNEAQLEKSRLLSDRFSAERPKGSFSTLEIQRTEQGDSAMYLCASASPNNRQETQYFGPGTRLLVL.

This chain joins TRBV27 and TRBJ1-2; a weak D match, TRBD1 (5 bases). The CDR3 consists of 15 residues. The germline gives CDR1 MNHEY, CDR2 SMNVEV (reference sequence). The V and J ends lost 5 bases and 8 bases respectively, with 21 bases between them. For the CDR3, the DNA is TGTGCCAGCAGTGACCGGGGCATCCTAGCGGGGGGCTACACCTTC. It is translated as CASSDRGILAGGYTF.

With respect to this clonotype: Without the conserved terminal phenylalanine or tryptophan, this CDR3 likely stems from a read error. The chain is built from TRBV4-2 and TRBJ2-3, with D hard to call. There are 15 residues in the CDR3. Trimming stripped 7 bases from V and 1 base from J, with 15 bases between. Germline values: CDR1 LGHNA, CDR2 YNFKEQ. CDR3 amino acids: CASTPGESGTDTQYC. The CDR3 nucleotides read TGTGCCAGCACCCCTGGTGAGTCTGGCACAGATACGCAGTATTGT.

The chain's CDR3 is CASSLDQGYEKLFF. The CDR3 DNA follows: TGCGCCAGCAGCTTGGATCAGGGGTATGAAAAACTGTTTTTT. The rearrangement links TRBV5-1 to TRBJ1-4; a possible D gene is TRBD1 (6 bases). CDR3 length equals 14 residues. The V gene lost 0 bases and the J gene lost 6 bases, with 9 bases spanning the gap. Germline V gene lookup returns CDR1 SGHRS and CDR2 YFSETQ. Variable domain in full (rest from reference TRBV5-1 and TRBJ1-4): KAGVTQTPRYLIKTRGQQVTLSCSPISGHRSVSWYQQTPGQGLQFLFEYFSETQRNKGNFPGRFSGRQFSNSRSEMNVSTLELGDSALYLCASSLDQGYEKLFFGSGTQLSVL.

In the case of this clonotype: Just one base apart from a much larger clone, this may be a read error. This chain connects TRBV24-1 to TRBJ2-7; D is undetermined. The germline gives CDR1 KGHDR, CDR2 SFDVKD. The CDR3 has 12 residues. Trimming stripped 5 bases from V and 6 bases from J, with 10 bases between. The CDR3 loop is CATSGELPEQYF. DNA for the CDR3: TGTGCCACCAGTGGCGAGCTCCCCGAGCAGTACTTC.

In this sample, this clonotype turned up a few times. The chain links TRBV11-1 to TRBJ2-3; tentative D call: TRBD1 (6 bases). CDR1 and CDR2 from the germline V gene are SGHAT and FQDESV (reference sequence). This CDR3 region has 18 residues. V was pared by 2 bases and J by 4 bases, with 22 bases between. In nucleotides, the CDR3 is TGTGCCAGCAGCTTACGGTCAAGACAGGTCGGGCCCGCAGATACGCAGTATTTT. Amino acid sequence: CASSLRSRQVGPADTQYF.

This chain joins TRBV20-1 and TRBJ2-1, with 11 bases matching TRBD1. V shed 3 bases, J shed 5 bases, and the junction held 9 bases outside the gene matches. Germline V gene sequence: CDR1 DFQATT, CDR2 SNEGSKA (reference sequence). This CDR3 has 16 residues. The CDR3 region has the DNA TGCAGTGCTAGTTGGGCGGGACAGGGGGACCACAATGAGCAGTTCTTC. Translated: CSASWAGQGDHNEQFF.

The V and J genes are TRBV7-2 and TRBJ2-1; the D gene is possibly TRBD2 (7 bases). In germline, CDR1 is SGHTA, CDR2 FQGNSA. V dropped 2 bases and J dropped 7 bases, with 18 bases sitting between them. CDR3 size: 16 residues. The CDR3 sequence: CASSLRLGGPENEQFF. In nucleotides, the CDR3 is TGTGCCAGCAGCTTACGTCTGGGGGGGCCTGAAAATGAGCAGTTCTTC.

The table lists this clonotype with a few counts. V usage is TRBV9 and J usage is TRBJ2-1; TRBD1 matches 7 bases. Germline CDR1 and CDR2: SGDLS and YYNGEE. J was trimmed by 6 bases and V by 3 bases; bases with no gene match: 9. The CDR3 contains 15 residues. CDR3 protein: CASSEDRLGANEQFF. Here the CDR3 DNA reads TGTGCCAGCAGCGAGGACAGGCTCGGAGCCAATGAGCAGTTCTTC.

The CDR3 DNA is TGTGCCAGCAGCCTCAATACCCGATCGGGGATGAACACTGAAGCTTTCTTT. Translating it yields CASSLNTRSGMNTEAFF. This sequence joins TRBV4-2 and TRBJ1-1; D ambiguous. Germline V lookup: CDR1 LGHNA, CDR2 YNFKEQ. The CDR3 sequence is 17 residues long. V was clipped by 4 bases and J by 0 bases, with 18 bases between them.

In this sample, this clonotype turned up many times. The genes are TRBV12-3 or TRBV12-4 and TRBJ2-6; possibly TRBD1 for D (6 bases). The V end lost 6 bases, the J end lost 1 base, and 13 bases lay between the germline ends. CDR3 length equals 16 residues. CDR3 nucleotide sequence: TGTGCCAGCAGGAAGACAGGAGCATCTGGGGCCAACGTCCTGACTTTC. It codes for CASRKTGASGANVLTF.

Only one count was recorded for this clonotype. An end of the junction differs from the germline gene, which may be a read error. V is TRBV6-5 and J is TRBJ2-2; weak D call: TRBD1 (6 bases). Germline lookup yields CDR1 MNHEY and CDR2 SVGAGI. This CDR3 is built from 16 residues. This chain's CDR3 is CVSSYFRGGNTGELFF. In DNA, the CDR3 is TGTGTCAGCAGTTACTTCAGGGGCGGGAACACCGGGGAGCTGTTTTTT.